This T cell receptor beta chain comes out of a study of OX40 agonist ivuxolimab in advanced cancers. Sequencing used immunoSEQ multiplex PCR; TCRdb keeps in-frame clones, though not all of them. The sample yields around 10,000 clones, about 79% seen once. The germline V gene has CDR1 MNHEY and CDR2 SMNVEV (reference sequence). J gave up 2 bases and V 3 bases, and 5 bases lay outside the gene matches. CDR3 length: 16 amino acids. This clone has just one count. The sample was CD4+ or CD8+ T cells sorted from blood, taken in a trial of the OX40 agonist ivuxolimab. This rearrangement joins TRBV27 to TRBJ2-7; 12 bases match TRBD1. This TCR was sampled from an adult with an advanced solid tumor such as melanoma, head and neck, liver or kidney cancer. The CDR3 coding sequence is TGTGCCAGCAGTTTCTCCGGGACAGGGGGCACCTACGAGCAGTACTTC. Amino acids: CASSFSGTGGTYEQYF.